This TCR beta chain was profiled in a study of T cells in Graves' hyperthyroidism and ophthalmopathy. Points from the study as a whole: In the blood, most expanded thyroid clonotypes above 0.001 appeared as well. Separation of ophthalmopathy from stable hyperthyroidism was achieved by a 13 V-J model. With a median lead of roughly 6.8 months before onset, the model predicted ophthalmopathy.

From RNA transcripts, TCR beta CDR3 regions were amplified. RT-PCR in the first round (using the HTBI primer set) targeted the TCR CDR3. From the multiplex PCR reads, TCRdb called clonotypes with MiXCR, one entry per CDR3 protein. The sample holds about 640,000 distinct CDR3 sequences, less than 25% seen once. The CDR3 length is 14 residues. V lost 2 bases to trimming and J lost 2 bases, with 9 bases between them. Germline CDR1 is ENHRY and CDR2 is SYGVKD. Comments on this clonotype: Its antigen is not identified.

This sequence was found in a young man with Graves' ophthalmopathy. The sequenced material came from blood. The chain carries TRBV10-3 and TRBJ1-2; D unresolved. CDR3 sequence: CAISEATTNYGYTF. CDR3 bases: TGTGCCATCAGTGAGGCGACAACCAACTATGGCTACACCTTC.